The entry below describes one T cell receptor (beta chain). The data were taken from a study of cytomegalovirus exposure and HLA in healthy donors. The PCR had 60 Vbeta and 13 Jbeta primers. Sequencing used immunoSEQ multiplex PCR; TCRdb keeps in-frame clones, though not all of them. The sample holds 150,000 to 200,000 clones, about 13% seen once. The V and J ends lost 2 bases and 5 bases, in that order; junction bases with no gene match: 4. The germline V gene has CDR1 SGHDT and CDR2 YYEEEE. The CDR3 extends over 14 amino acids. The receptor was derived from a man aged 45-65 years in good health and CMV-seropositive. Sequencing used PBMCs. This chain joins TRBV5-6 and TRBJ2-3, with 8 nucleotides matching TRBD2. The CDR3 protein is CASSLAGEIDTQYF. DNA of the CDR3: TGTGCCAGCAGCTTAGCGGGGGAGATAGATACGCAGTATTTT.